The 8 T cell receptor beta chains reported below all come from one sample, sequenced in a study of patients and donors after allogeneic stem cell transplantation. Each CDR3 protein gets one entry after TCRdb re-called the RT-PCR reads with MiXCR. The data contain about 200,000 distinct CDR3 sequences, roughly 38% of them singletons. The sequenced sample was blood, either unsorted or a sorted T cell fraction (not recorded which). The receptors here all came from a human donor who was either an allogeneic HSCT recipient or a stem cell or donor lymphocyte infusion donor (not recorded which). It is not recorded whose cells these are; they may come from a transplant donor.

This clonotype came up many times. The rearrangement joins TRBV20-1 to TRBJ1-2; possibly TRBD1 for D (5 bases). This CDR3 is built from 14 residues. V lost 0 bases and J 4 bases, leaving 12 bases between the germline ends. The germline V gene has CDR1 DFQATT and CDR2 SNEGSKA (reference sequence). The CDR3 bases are TGCAGTGCTAGAGAGTTGGACACTCTCTATGGCTACACCTTC. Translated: CSARELDTLYGYTF.

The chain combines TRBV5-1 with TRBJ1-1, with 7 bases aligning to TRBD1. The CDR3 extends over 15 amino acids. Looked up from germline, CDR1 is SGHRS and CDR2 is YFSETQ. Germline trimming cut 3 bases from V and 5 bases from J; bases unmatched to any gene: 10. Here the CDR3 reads CASSWTGQEGTEAFF. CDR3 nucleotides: TGCGCCAGCAGCTGGACCGGACAGGAGGGGACTGAAGCTTTCTTT.

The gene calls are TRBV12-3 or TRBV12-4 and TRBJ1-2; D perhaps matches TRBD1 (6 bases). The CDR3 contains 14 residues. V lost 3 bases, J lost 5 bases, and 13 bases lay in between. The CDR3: CASSFGRGGYGYTF. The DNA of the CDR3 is TGTGCCAGCAGTTTCGGCAGGGGAGGGTATGGCTACACCTTC.

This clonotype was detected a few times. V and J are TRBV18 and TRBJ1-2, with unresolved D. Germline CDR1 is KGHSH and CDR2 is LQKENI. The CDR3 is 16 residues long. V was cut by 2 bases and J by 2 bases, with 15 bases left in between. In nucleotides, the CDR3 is TGTGCCAGCTCACCAGCGCCCGTGCTGGTAAACTATGGCTACACCTTC. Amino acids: CASSPAPVLVNYGYTF. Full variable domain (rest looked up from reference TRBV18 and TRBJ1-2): NAGVMQNPRHLVRRRGQEARLRCSPMKGHSHVYWYRQLPEEGLKFMVYLQKENIIDESGMPKERFSAEFPKEGPSILRIQQVVRGDSAAYFCASSPAPVLVNYGYTFGSGTRLTVV.

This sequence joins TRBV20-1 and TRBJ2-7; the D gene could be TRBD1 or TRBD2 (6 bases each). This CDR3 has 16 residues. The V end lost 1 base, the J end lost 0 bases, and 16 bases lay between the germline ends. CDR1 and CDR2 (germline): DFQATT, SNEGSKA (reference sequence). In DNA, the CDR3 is TGCAGTGCTAGAGGTCCGCGGGACACCCTCTCCTACGAGCAGTACTTC. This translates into CSARGPRDTLSYEQYF.

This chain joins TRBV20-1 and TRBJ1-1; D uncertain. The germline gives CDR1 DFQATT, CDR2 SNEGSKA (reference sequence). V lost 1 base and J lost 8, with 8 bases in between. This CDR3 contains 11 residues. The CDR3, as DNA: TGCAGTGCTAGAGTCCCCCCGGAAGCTTTCTTT. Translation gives CSARVPPEAFF.

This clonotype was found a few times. CDR3 amino acids: CASSPGTYEQYF. In DNA, the CDR3 is TGTGCCAGCAGTCCCGGGACCTACGAGCAGTACTTC. The chain carries TRBV12-3 or TRBV12-4 and TRBJ2-7; tentative D call: TRBD2 (5 bases). There are 12 residues in the CDR3. V lost 5 bases and J lost 2, with 7 bases in between.

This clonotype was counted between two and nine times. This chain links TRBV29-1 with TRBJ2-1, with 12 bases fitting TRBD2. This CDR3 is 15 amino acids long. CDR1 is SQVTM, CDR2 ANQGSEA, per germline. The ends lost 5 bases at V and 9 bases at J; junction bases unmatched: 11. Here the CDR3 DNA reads TGCAGCGTTAATCGTCTAGCGGGGGGGCCCCCTGAGCAGTTCTTC. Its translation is CSVNRLAGGPPEQFF.